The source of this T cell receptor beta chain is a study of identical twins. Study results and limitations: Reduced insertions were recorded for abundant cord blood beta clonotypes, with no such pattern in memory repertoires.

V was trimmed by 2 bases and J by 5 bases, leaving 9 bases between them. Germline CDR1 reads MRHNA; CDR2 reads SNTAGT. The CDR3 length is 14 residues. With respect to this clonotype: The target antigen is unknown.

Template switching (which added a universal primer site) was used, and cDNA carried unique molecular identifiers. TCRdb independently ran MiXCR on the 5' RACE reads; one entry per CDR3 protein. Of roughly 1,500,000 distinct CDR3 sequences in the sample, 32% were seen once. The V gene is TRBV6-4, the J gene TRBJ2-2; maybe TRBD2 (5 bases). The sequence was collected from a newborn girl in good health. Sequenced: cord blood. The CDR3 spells CASSDRLSTGELFF. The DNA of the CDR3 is TGTGCCAGCAGTGACCGACTATCTACCGGGGAGCTGTTTTTT.